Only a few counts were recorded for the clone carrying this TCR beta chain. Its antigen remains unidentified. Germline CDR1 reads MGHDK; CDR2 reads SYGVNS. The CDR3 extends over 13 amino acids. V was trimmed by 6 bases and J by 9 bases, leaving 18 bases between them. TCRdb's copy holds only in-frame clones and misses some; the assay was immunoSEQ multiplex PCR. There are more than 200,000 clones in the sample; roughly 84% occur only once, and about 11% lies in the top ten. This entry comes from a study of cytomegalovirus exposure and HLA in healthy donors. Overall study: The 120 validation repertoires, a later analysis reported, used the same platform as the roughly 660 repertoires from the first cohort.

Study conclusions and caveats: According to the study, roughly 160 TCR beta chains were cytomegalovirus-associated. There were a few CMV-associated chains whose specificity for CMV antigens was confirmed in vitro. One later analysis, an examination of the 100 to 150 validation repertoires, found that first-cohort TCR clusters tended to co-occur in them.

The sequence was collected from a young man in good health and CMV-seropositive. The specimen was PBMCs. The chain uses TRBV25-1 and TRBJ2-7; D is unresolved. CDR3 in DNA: TGTGCCAGCAGGCCCTCGGCAACTTCGGGGCAGTACTTC. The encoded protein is CASRPSATSGQYF.